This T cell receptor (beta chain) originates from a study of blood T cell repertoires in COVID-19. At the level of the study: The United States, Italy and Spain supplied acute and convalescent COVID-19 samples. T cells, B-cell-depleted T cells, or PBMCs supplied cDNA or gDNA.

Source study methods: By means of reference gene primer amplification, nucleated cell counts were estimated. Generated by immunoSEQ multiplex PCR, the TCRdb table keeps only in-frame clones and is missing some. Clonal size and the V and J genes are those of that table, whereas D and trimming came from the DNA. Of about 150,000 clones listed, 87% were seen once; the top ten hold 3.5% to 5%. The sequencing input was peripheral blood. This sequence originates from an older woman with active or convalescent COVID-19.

CDR3 in DNA: TGTGCCAGCAATCCCGAAGGACAGAACACTGAAGCTTTCTTT. Translation gives CASNPEGQNTEAFF. The J gene is TRBJ1-1, the V gene TRBV9, with a tentative D call TRBD1 (5 bases). Germline V gives CDR1 SGDLS, CDR2 YYNGEE. Trimming stripped 6 bases from V and 1 base from J, with 13 bases between. This CDR3 spans 14 amino acids.